This passage covers 30 T cell receptor beta chains from one sample sequenced in a study of T cells after yellow fever vaccination. TCRdb passed the 5' RACE reads through MiXCR, listing each CDR3 protein once. Of a few hundred thousand distinct CDR3 sequences in the sample, 4.1% were seen once. Sample: PBMCs, taken 5 days after the yellow fever booster vaccination. The receptors derive from a man younger than 30 who received the YFV17D yellow fever vaccine.

This clonotype was counted ten times or more. The chain uses TRBV7-2 and TRBJ2-5, with TRBD1 matching over 7 bases. The length of the CDR3 is 15 residues. After removal of 1 base from V and 2 bases from J, the junction contained 4 bases not matched to a gene. Germline-derived CDR1 and CDR2 are SGHTA and FQGNSA. DNA of the CDR3: TGTGCCAGCAGCTTAGTAAGGGGGCTACAAGAGACCCAGTACTTC. Its protein is CASSLVRGLQETQYF.

This clonotype was observed a few times. The chain is built from TRBV4-2 and TRBJ1-4; a possible D gene is TRBD1 (6 bases). V lost 0 bases to trimming and J lost 9 bases, with 11 bases between them. The CDR3 has 14 residues. Germline V gives CDR1 LGHNA, CDR2 YNFKEQ. The CDR3 nucleotides are TGTGCCAGCAGCCAAGACAGGGGATTCCAAAAACTGTTTTTT. It translates to CASSQDRGFQKLFF.

This clonotype showed up just a few times. This rearrangement joins TRBV19 to TRBJ2-5; the match to TRBD1 covers 7 bases. CDR1 and CDR2 (germline): LNHDA, SQIVND (reference sequence). CDR3 length equals 18 residues. The V gene end was trimmed by 5 bases and the J gene end by 2 bases; junction bases not matched to a gene: 17. The CDR3 DNA reads as TGTGCCAGTAGTCCCCAGAGGGCCGGGACAGCTGGACAAGAGACCCAGTACTTC. Translation: CASSPQRAGTAGQETQYF.

This clonotype showed up many times. The genes are TRBV7-2 and TRBJ2-7, with D perhaps TRBD2 (5 bases). The CDR3 spans 14 residues. Germline loops: CDR1 SGHTA, CDR2 FQGNSA. The V and J ends lost 1 base and 0 bases respectively, with 7 bases between them. CDR3 bases: TGTGCCAGCAGCTTAGGGAGGCACTCCTACGAGCAGTACGTC. Its protein product is CASSLGRHSYEQYV.

The chain employs TRBV28 and TRBJ2-1; D is possibly TRBD1 (6 bases). CDR3 length: 14 amino acids. The ends were cut back, 3 bases at V and 4 bases at J, with 10 bases in the middle. Germline CDR1 and CDR2: MDHEN and SYDVKM. Written as DNA, the CDR3 is TGTGCCAGCAGTTTTTTAGGACAGTACAATGAGCAGTTCTTC. Its protein is CASSFLGQYNEQFF.

The V call is TRBV4-3, the J call TRBJ1-1; no clear D gene. The CDR3 is 18 amino acids. The germline CDR1 and CDR2 sequences are LGHNA and YSLEER. V lost 1 base and J lost 0, with 18 bases in between. CDR3 protein: CASSQVKRTFNMNTEAFF. In nucleotides, the CDR3 is TGCGCCAGCAGCCAAGTCAAAAGGACTTTCAACATGAACACTGAAGCTTTCTTT.

This clonotype was counted between two and nine times. CDR3 bases: TGCGCCAGCAGTCCCACCGGGACAGGGGGCGATCAGCCCCAGCATTTT. Translated, it gives CASSPTGTGGDQPQHF. J is TRBJ1-5 and V is TRBV23-1; 12 positions agree with TRBD1. TRBV23-1 is reported as an ORF; its role is uncertain. The CDR3 is 16 residues long. Trimming cost V 4 bases and J 5 bases; bases outside gene matches: 6.

There are many counts of this clonotype. The V and J genes are TRBV5-1 and TRBJ2-5; a weak D match, TRBD1 (5 bases). Germline CDR1 reads SGHRS; CDR2 reads YFSETQ. The CDR3 is 12 amino acids. Between the trimmed V and J ends, which lost 5 bases and 0 bases, there was a span of 5 bases. The DNA of the CDR3 is TGCGCCAGCAGGACAGACCAAGAGACCCAGTACTTC. It encodes CASRTDQETQYF.

This clonotype was recorded a few times. The chain has TRBV3-1 and TRBJ2-3, with D possibly TRBD2 on 5 matching bases. CDR1 and CDR2 from the germline V gene are LGHDT and YNNKEL (reference sequence). CDR3 length equals 15 residues. V lost 4 bases, J lost 1 base, and 12 bases lay in between. CDR3 loop: CASSRGGSGTDTQYF. The CDR3 DNA follows: TGTGCCAGCAGCCGCGGCGGTAGCGGCACAGATACGCAGTATTTT.

The chain links TRBV6-2 or TRBV6-3 to TRBJ2-2; 7 bases are a match to TRBD2. The CDR3 runs 14 residues. Trimming removed 7 bases from V and 4 bases from J; junction bases left unmatched: 6. CDR1 is MNHEY, CDR2 SVGEGT, per germline. The chain's CDR3 is CASTGLGITGELFF. Written as DNA, the CDR3 is TGTGCCAGCACCGGACTAGGGATCACCGGGGAGCTGTTTTTT.

Only a few counts were recorded for this clonotype. The V call is TRBV4-1, the J call TRBJ2-2; no definite D call. V was trimmed by 0 bases and J by 9 bases, leaving 14 bases between them. The germline V gene has CDR1 MGHRA and CDR2 YSYEKL. This CDR3 is built from 15 residues. DNA for the CDR3: TGCGCCAGCAGCCAAGAATGGACGGTATCGAGGGAGCTGTTTTTT. It specifies CASSQEWTVSRELFF.

This clonotype was counted only a few times. The V call is TRBV12-3 or TRBV12-4, the J call TRBJ1-2, with a possible D match to TRBD1 (5 bases). The CDR3 is 15 residues long. Trimming removed 6 bases at V and 1 base at J, with 15 bases between. The CDR3 protein is CASSPMGVSNYGYTF. The CDR3 DNA sequence: TGTGCCAGCAGCCCCATGGGGGTCAGTAACTATGGCTACACCTTC.

Notes on this clonotype: This may be a read error, as it is one base from a much larger clone. The J gene is TRBJ1-2, the V gene TRBV6-5, with 10 bases identical to TRBD1. CDR3 length: 14 amino acids. Per germline, CDR1 MNHEY and CDR2 SVGAGI. CDR3 residues: CASSLGQGIYVYTF. The CDR3 nucleotides are TGTGCCAGCAGTTTGGGACAGGGGATATATGTCTACACCTTC.

The V gene is TRBV29-1, the J gene TRBJ1-1; 8 bases align to TRBD1. Losses at the gene ends were 7 bases for V and 10 bases for J; bases not matched to a gene: 14. Germline CDR1 SQVTM, CDR2 ANQGSEA. This CDR3 spans 13 amino acids. The CDR3 DNA sequence: TGCAGCGCATTGGCAGGGGGCATATTTGGAGCTTTCTTT. Translating gives CSALAGGIFGAFF.

This clonotype appeared a few times. This sequence joins TRBV27 and TRBJ2-5, with TRBD2 identical over 7 bases. After removal of 4 bases from V and 2 bases from J, the junction contained 7 bases not matched to a gene. This CDR3 has 15 amino acids. Germline CDR1 MNHEY, CDR2 SMNVEV (reference sequence). CDR3 loop: CASSSAGPWQETQYF. The CDR3 nucleotides are TGTGCCAGCAGTTCAGCGGGGCCTTGGCAAGAGACCCAGTACTTC.

J is TRBJ2-6 and V is TRBV12-3 or TRBV12-4, with TRBD1 matching 9 bases. The CDR3 totals 17 residues. V lost 11 bases, J lost 1 base, and 12 bases stayed unmatched. The CDR3 sequence is CASHAGQGFSGANVLTF. In nucleotides, the CDR3 is TGTGCCTCACACGCGGGACAGGGTTTTTCTGGGGCCAACGTCCTGACTTTC.

There are a few counts of this clonotype. The V call is TRBV19, the J call TRBJ2-3; D may correspond to TRBD1 or TRBD2 (6 bases each). Germline-derived CDR1 and CDR2 are LNHDA and SQIVND (reference sequence). V lost 10 bases to trimming and J lost 3 bases, with 20 bases between them. This CDR3 is built from 15 residues. DNA of the CDR3: TGTGCCACCCAGTTGGACCCGGGGGCTACAGATACGCAGTATTTT. It yields the protein CATQLDPGATDTQYF.

The rearrangement uses TRBV7-3 and TRBJ2-2; no clear D. From germline, CDR1 is SGHTA and CDR2 FQGTGA. This CDR3 is 12 amino acids long. Trimming left V 3 bases short and J 7 bases short, with 6 bases between. The CDR3 loop is CASSLGDGELFF. CDR3 in DNA: TGTGCCAGCAGCTTGGGTGACGGGGAGCTGTTTTTT.

Ten or more counts support this clonotype. CDR3 nucleotides: TGCGCCAGCAGCCGCCCGGGAGAGGGTCTCTTTGGCTACACCTTC. Encoded protein: CASSRPGEGLFGYTF. This sequence joins TRBV4-1 and TRBJ1-2; D is unclear. The V end lost 4 bases, the J end lost 7 bases, and 19 bases lay between the germline ends. Germline assignment: CDR1 MGHRA and CDR2 YSYEKL. This CDR3 has 15 amino acids.

The V gene is TRBV24-1, the J gene TRBJ2-5; 7 bases fit TRBD2. Germline V gives CDR1 KGHDR, CDR2 SFDVKD. The CDR3 extends over 15 amino acids. The V and J ends lost 0 bases and 6 bases, in that order; junction bases with no gene match: 6. In nucleotides, the CDR3 is TGTGCCACCAGTGATTTGGGAGCGGGGCAACAGACCCAGTACTTC. This codes for CATSDLGAGQQTQYF.

This clonotype was seen at least ten times. The chain joins TRBV4-3 to TRBJ2-2; TRBD2 is a possible D gene (5 bases). This CDR3 has 17 amino acids. CDR1 and CDR2 (germline): LGHNA, YSLEER. The V gene lost 0 bases and the J gene lost 2 bases, with 13 bases spanning the gap. CDR3 sequence: CASSQESWTFNTGELFF. CDR3 coding DNA: TGCGCCAGCAGCCAAGAATCTTGGACTTTTAACACCGGGGAGCTGTTTTTT.

This clonotype was observed a handful of times. The V gene is TRBV15, the J gene TRBJ2-7, with D unresolved. Between the trimmed V and J ends, which lost 0 bases and 2 bases, there was a span of 11 bases. In germline, CDR1 is LNHNV, CDR2 YYDKDF (reference sequence). The CDR3 is 15 residues long. The chain's CDR3 is CATSRDVAETYEQYF. The CDR3 DNA reads TGTGCCACCAGCAGAGATGTGGCAGAGACCTACGAGCAGTACTTC.

This clonotype was seen more than once but under ten times. One junction end does not reproduce the germline sequence, and a read error may be involved. This chain joins TRBV12-3 or TRBV12-4 and TRBJ2-7; 10 bases match TRBD1. The CDR3 extends over 20 amino acids. CDR3 in DNA: TGTGCTAGCAGTTTGGGGAAGAGGGGACAGGGGCGATCGGCAACCTACGAGCAGTACTTC. Translated: CASSLGKRGQGRSATYEQYF.

This clonotype was detected only a few times. The rearrangement links TRBV29-1 to TRBJ1-2, with D possibly TRBD1 on 5 matching bases. V was cut by 5 bases and J by 6 bases, with 16 bases left in between. The CDR3 runs to 13 residues. Germline-derived CDR1 and CDR2 are SQVTM and ANQGSEA. DNA for the CDR3: TGCAGCGTTCGAGGGCAGGGAGATAATGGCTACACCTTC. It is translated as CSVRGQGDNGYTF.

This clonotype was picked up a small number of times. DNA for the CDR3: TGCGCCAGCAGCGCTAAGAGTCCGGGGCTAGCCAAAAACATTCAGTACTTC. Protein: CASSAKSPGLAKNIQYF. This chain links TRBV5-1 with TRBJ2-4, with D perhaps assigned TRBD1 or TRBD2 (5 bases each). Trimming left V 4 bases short and J 0 bases short, with 17 bases between. This CDR3 region has 17 residues. Germline values: CDR1 SGHRS, CDR2 YFSETQ.

This clonotype was counted a few times. V is TRBV6-1 and J is TRBJ2-7, with D uncertain. The CDR3 totals 14 residues. Per germline, CDR1 MNHNS and CDR2 SASEGT. V was shortened by 4 bases and J by 0 bases, with 10 bases between the two germline ends. The CDR3 DNA reads as TGTGCCAGCAGTGTACGACCCGACTCCTACGAGCAGTACTTC. The encoded protein is CASSVRPDSYEQYF.

This clonotype was recorded at least ten times. This rearrangement joins TRBV7-7 to TRBJ2-3; 8 bases align to TRBD2. The CDR3 spans 16 residues. Trimming removed 7 bases from V and 0 bases from J; junction bases left unmatched: 9. Germline V gene lookup returns CDR1 SSHAT and CDR2 FNYEAQ (reference sequence). CDR3: CASTYGSGGSTDTQYF. As DNA, the CDR3 is TGTGCCAGCACCTACGGAAGCGGGGGAAGCACAGATACGCAGTATTTT.

This clonotype was seen many times. Here the CDR3 reads CASSLRADYAGTQYF. In DNA form, the CDR3 reads TGTGCCAGCAGCCTCCGGGCGGACTATGCGGGGACCCAGTACTTC. The chain combines TRBV7-7 with TRBJ2-5; possible D gene TRBD2, 6 bases. Germline lookup yields CDR1 SSHAT and CDR2 FNYEAQ (reference sequence). The CDR3 is made up of 15 amino acids. V was clipped by 5 bases and J by 7 bases, with 20 bases between them.

The chain recombines TRBV7-8 with TRBJ1-1; 8 bases agree with TRBD1. The CDR3 totals 17 residues. CDR1 and CDR2 (germline): SGHVS, FQNEAQ. Trimming at V came to 5 bases and at J to 0 bases, leaving 11 bases not matched to a gene. CDR3 sequence reads: CASSISDRGALNTEAFF. In DNA, the CDR3 is TGTGCCAGCAGCATCTCAGACAGGGGTGCCCTGAACACTGAAGCTTTCTTT.

CDR3 sequence reads: CASTSRDTRMEKLFF. CDR3 coding DNA: TGTGCCAGCACTAGCCGGGACACCCGGATGGAAAAACTGTTTTTT. The rearrangement uses TRBV28 and TRBJ1-4; weak D call: TRBD1 (6 bases). This CDR3 has 15 amino acids. Deletions cut 7 bases from V and 8 bases from J, with 20 bases between. From germline, CDR1 is MDHEN and CDR2 SYDVKM.